The clone carrying this T cell receptor (beta chain) was seen a handful of times. The sequenced template was cDNA made from the entire isolated RNA. Repertoires were generated with immunoSEQ multiplex PCR, while TCRdb's copy carries only in-frame clones and drops some. The sample records about 900,000 clones, around a sixth being singletons. This specimen belongs to a study of beta chain features in type 1 diabetes. V trimming: 5 bases; J trimming: 7 bases; junction bases outside the gene matches: 4. The CDR3 extends over 13 amino acids. Germline CDR1 reads LGHNT; CDR2 reads FRNRAP. The rearrangement links TRBV12-5 to TRBJ2-1; 8 nucleotides match TRBD2. This TCR was sampled from a woman younger than 30 in good health. Sequenced material: naive CD4+ T cells from blood. The CDR3 DNA reads as TGTGCTAGTGGTACGATAGCGGGGAATGAGCAGTTCTTC. It specifies CASGTIAGNEQFF.